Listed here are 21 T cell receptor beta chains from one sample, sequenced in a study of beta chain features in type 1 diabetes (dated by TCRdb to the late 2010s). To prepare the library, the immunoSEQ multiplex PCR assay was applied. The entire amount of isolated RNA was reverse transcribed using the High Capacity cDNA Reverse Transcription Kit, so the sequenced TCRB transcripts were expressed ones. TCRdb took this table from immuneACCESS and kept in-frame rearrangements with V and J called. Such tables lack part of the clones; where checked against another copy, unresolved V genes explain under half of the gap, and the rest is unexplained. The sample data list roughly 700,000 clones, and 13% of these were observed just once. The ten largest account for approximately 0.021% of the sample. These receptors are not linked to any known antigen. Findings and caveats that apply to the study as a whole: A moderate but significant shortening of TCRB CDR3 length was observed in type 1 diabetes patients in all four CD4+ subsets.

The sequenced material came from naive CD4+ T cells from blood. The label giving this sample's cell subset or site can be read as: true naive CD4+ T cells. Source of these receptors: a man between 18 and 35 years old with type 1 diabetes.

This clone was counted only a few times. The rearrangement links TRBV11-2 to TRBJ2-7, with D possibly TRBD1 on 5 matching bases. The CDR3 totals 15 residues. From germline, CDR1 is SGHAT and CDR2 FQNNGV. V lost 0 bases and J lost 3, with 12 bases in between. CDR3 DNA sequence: TGTGCCAGCAGCTTAGAACCAGGGATCGACTACGAGCAGTACTTC. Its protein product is CASSLEPGIDYEQYF.

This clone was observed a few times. The CDR3 here is CASSLTDYSNQPQHF. The DNA of the CDR3 is TGTGCCAGCAGCCTGACGGATTATAGCAATCAGCCCCAGCATTTT. The chain links TRBV6-5 to TRBJ1-5; D uncertain. Trimming removed 6 bases from V and 0 bases from J, with 12 bases in between. This CDR3 spans 15 amino acids. The germline V gene encodes CDR1 MNHEY and CDR2 SVGAGI.

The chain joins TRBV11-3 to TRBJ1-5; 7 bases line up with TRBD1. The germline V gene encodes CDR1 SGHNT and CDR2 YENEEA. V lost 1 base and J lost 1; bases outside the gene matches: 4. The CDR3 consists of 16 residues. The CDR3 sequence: CASSLVTGLSNQPQHF. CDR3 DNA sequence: TGTGCCAGCAGCTTAGTGACAGGGCTCAGCAATCAGCCCCAGCATTTT.

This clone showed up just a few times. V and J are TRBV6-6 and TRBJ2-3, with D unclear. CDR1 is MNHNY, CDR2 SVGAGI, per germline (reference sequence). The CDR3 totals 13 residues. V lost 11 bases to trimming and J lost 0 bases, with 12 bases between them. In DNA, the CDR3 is TGTGCCTGTGGTGCCCCTAGCACAGATACGCAGTATTTT. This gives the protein CACGAPSTDTQYF.

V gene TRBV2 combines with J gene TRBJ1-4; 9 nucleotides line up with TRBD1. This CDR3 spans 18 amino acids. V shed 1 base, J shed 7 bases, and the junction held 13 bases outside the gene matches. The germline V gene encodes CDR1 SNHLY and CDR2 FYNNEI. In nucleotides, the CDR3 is TGTGCCAGCAGTGAAGGCGGGACAGGGCGGCAGTCGGGTGAAAAACTGTTTTTT. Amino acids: CASSEGGTGRQSGEKLFF.

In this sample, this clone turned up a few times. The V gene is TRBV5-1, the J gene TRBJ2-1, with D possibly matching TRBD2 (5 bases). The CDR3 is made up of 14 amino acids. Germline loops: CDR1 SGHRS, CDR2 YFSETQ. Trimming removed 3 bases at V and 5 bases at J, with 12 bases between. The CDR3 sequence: CASSSRTGHNEQFF. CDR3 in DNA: TGCGCCAGCAGCTCCCGGACTGGTCACAATGAGCAGTTCTTC.

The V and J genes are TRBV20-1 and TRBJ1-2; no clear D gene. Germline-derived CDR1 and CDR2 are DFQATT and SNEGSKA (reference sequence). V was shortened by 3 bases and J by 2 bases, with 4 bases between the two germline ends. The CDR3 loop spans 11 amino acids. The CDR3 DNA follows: TGCAGTGCTAGGGAGAACTATGGCTACACCTTC. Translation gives CSARENYGYTF.

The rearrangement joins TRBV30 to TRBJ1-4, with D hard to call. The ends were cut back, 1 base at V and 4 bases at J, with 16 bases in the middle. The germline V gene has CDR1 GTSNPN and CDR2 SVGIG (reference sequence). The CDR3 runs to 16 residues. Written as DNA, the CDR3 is TGTGCCTGGAGTGCCCGGTCCTACCTCGTTAATGAAAAACTGTTTTTT. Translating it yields CAWSARSYLVNEKLFF.

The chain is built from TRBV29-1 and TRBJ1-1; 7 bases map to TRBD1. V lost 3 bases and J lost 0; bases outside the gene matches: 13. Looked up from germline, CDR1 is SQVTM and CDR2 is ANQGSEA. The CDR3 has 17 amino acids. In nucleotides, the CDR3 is TGCAGCGTTGATAGACAGGGTAAAGATCCTATGAACACTGAAGCTTTCTTT. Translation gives CSVDRQGKDPMNTEAFF.

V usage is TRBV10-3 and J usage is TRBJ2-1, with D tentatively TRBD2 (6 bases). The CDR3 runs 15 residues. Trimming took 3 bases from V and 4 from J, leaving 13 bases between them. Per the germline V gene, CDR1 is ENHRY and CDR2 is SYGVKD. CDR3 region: CAISDGGSPYNEQFF. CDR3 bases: TGTGCCATCAGTGACGGGGGTTCGCCTTACAATGAGCAGTTCTTC.

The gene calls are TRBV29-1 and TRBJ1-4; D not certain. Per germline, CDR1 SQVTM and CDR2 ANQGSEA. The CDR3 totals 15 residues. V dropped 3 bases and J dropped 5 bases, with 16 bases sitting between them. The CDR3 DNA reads TGCAGCGTTGATCCCCTAGAAGGTGGGAATGAAAAACTGTTTTTT. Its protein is CSVDPLEGGNEKLFF.

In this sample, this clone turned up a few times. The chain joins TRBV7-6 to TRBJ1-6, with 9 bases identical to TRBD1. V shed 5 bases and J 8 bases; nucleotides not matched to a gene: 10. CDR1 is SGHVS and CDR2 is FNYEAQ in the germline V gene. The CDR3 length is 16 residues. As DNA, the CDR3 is TGTGCCAGCAGCCCTTCAGGACAGGGGATGTATTCACCCCTCCACTTT. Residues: CASSPSGQGMYSPLHF. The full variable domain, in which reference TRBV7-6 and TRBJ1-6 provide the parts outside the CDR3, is GAGVSQSPRYKVTKRGQDVALRCDPISGHVSLYWYRQALGQGPEFLTYFNYEAQQDKSGLPNDRFSAERPEGSISTLTIQRTEQRDSAMYRCASSPSGQGMYSPLHFGNGTRLTVT.

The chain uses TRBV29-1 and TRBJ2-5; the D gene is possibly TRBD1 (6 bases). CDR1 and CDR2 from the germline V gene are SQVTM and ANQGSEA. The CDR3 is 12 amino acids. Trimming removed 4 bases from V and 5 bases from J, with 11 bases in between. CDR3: CSVGSTGETQYF. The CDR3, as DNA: TGCAGCGTTGGCAGCACAGGGGAGACCCAGTACTTC. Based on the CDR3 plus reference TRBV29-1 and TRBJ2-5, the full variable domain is SAVISQKPSRDICQRGTSLTIQCQVDSQVTMMFWYRQQPGQSLTLIATANQGSEATYESGFVIDKFPISRPNLTFSTLTVSNMSPEDSSIYLCSVGSTGETQYFGPGTRLLVL.

The CDR3, as DNA: TGTGCCAGCAGCGCGGACAGGGAGAGGGAGGAAGCTTTCTTT. Its protein product is CASSADREREEAFF. V usage is TRBV7-6 and J usage is TRBJ1-1; 8 bases map to TRBD1. The germline V gene encodes CDR1 SGHVS and CDR2 FNYEAQ. V dropped 5 bases and J dropped 8; count of bases not matched to a gene: 10. The CDR3 runs 14 residues.

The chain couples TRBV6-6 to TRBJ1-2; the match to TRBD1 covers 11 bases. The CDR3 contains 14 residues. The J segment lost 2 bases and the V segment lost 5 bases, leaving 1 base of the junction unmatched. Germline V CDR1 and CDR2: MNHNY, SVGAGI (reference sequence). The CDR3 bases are TGTGCCAGCAGTCGGGACAGGGGGAACTATGGCTACACCTTC. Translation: CASSRDRGNYGYTF.

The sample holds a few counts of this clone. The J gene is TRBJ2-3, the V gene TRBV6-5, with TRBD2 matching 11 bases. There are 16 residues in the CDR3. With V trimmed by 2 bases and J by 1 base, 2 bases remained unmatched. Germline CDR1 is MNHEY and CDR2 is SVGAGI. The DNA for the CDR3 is TGTGCCAGCAGTTACCCACTAGCGGGGGGCACAGATACGCAGTATTTT. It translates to CASSYPLAGGTDTQYF.

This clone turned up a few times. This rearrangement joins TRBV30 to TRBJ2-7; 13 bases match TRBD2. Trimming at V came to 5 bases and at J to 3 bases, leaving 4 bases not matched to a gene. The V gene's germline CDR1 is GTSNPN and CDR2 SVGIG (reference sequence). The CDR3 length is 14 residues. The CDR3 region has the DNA TGTGCCTGGGCGGGACTAGCGGGGTACTACGAGCAGTACTTC. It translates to CAWAGLAGYYEQYF.

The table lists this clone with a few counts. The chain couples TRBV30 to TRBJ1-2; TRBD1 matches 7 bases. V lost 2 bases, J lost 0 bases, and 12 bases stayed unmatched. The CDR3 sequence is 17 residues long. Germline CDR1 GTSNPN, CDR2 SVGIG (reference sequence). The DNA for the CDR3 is TGTGCCTGGAGTAAGCCCGGGACAGCGAGGGCTAACTATGGCTACACCTTC. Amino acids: CAWSKPGTARANYGYTF.

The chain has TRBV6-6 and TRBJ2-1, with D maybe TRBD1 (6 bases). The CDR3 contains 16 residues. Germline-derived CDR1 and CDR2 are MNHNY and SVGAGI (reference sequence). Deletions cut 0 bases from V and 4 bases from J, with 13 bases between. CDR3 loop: CASSYSLSDRYNEQFF. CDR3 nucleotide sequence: TGTGCCAGCAGTTACTCCCTTTCGGACAGATACAATGAGCAGTTCTTC.

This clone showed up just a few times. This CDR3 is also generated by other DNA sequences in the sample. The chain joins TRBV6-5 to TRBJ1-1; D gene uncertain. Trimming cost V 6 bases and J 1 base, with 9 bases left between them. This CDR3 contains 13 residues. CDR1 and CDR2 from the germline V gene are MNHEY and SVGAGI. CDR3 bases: TGTGCCAGCAGACGCACAGCGAACACTGAAGCTTTCTTT. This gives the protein CASRRTANTEAFF.

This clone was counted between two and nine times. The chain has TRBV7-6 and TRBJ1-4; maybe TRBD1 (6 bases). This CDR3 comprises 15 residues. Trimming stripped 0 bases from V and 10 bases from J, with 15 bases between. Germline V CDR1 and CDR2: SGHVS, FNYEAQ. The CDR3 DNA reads TGTGCCAGCAGCTTAGCGGGGGCAGGTTCGGTAAAACTGTTTTTT. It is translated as CASSLAGAGSVKLFF.